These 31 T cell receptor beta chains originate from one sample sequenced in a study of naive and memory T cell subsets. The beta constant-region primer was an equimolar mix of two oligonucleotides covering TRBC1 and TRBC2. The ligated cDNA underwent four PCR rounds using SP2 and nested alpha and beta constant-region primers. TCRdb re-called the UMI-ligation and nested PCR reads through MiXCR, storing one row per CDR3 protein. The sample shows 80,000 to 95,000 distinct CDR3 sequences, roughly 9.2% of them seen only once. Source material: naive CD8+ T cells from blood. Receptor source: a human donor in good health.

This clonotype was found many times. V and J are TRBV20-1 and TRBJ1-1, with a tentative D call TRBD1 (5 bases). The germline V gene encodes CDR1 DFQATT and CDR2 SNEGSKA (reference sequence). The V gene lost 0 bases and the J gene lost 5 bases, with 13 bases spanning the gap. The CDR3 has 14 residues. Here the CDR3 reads CSARDAGKGTEAFF. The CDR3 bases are TGCAGTGCTAGAGACGCAGGGAAAGGGACTGAAGCTTTCTTT.

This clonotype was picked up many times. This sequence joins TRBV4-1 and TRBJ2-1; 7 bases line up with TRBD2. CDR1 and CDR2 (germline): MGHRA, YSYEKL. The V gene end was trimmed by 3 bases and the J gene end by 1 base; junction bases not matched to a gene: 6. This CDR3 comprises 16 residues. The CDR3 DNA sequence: TGCGCCAGCAGCCATCCGACTAGCTCTTCCTACAATGAGCAGTTCTTC. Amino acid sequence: CASSHPTSSSYNEQFF.

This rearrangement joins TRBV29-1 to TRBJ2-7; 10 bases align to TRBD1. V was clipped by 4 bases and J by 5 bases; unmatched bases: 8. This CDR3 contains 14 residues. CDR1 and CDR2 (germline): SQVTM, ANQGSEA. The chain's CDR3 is CSVVFRDRGHEQYF. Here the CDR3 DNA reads TGCAGCGTTGTATTCCGGGACAGGGGCCACGAGCAGTACTTC.

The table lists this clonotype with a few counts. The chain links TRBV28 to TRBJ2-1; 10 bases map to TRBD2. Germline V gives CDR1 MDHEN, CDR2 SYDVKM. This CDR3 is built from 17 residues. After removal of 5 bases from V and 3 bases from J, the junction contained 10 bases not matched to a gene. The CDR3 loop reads CASSRNWTSGFYNEQFF. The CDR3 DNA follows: TGTGCCAGCAGTCGTAACTGGACTAGCGGCTTCTACAATGAGCAGTTCTTC.

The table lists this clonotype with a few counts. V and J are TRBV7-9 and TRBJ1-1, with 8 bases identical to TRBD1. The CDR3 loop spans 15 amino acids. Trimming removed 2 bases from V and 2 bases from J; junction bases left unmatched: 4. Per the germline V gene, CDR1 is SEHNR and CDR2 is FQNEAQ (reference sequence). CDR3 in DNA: TGTGCCAGCAGCTTAAAGCCAGGGGGCAACACTGAAGCTTTCTTT. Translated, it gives CASSLKPGGNTEAFF.

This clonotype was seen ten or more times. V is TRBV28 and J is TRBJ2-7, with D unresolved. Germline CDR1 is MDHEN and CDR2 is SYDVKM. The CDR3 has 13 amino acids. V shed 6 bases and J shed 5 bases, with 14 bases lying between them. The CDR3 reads CASSPGLNHEQYF. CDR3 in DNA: TGTGCCAGCAGCCCCGGGCTAAACCACGAGCAGTACTTC.

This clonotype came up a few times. CDR3 residues: CASSYSSGSADTQYF. The CDR3 DNA reads as TGTGCCAGCAGTTACTCTAGCGGGAGTGCAGATACGCAGTATTTT. The chain couples TRBV6-5 to TRBJ2-3; 9 bases match TRBD2. The CDR3 is 15 residues long. J was trimmed by 4 bases and V by 0 bases; bases with no gene match: 2. Germline V CDR1 and CDR2: MNHEY, SVGAGI.

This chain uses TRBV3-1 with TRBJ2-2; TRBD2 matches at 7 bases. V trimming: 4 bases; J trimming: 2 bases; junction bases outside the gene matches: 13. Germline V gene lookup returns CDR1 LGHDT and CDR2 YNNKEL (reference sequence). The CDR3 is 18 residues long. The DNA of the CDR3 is TGTGCCAGCAGCCCCCGACTAGCCCTGGGGGAAAACACCGGGGAGCTGTTTTTT. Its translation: CASSPRLALGENTGELFF.

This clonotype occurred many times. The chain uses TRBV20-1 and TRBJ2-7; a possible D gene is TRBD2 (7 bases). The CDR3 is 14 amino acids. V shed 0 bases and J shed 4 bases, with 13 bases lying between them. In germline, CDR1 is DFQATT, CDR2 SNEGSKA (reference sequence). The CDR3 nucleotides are TGCAGTGCTAGAGAGCAGGGGCGGGGGTACGAGCAGTACTTC. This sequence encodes CSAREQGRGYEQYF.

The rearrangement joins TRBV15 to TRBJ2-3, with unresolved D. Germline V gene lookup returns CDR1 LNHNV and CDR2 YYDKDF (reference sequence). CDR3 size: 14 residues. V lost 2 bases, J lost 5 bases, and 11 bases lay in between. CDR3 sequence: CATSRPNPKDTQYF. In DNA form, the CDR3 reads TGTGCCACCAGCAGACCAAACCCTAAAGATACGCAGTATTTT.

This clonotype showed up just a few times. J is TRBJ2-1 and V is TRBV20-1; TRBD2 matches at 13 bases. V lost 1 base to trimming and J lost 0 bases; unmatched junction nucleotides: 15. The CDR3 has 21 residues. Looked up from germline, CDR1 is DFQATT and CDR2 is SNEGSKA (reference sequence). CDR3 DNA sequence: TGCAGTGCTAGAGCCCTTGAACCGGGACTAGCGGGACTGAGCTCCTACAATGAGCAGTTCTTC. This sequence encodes CSARALEPGLAGLSSYNEQFF.

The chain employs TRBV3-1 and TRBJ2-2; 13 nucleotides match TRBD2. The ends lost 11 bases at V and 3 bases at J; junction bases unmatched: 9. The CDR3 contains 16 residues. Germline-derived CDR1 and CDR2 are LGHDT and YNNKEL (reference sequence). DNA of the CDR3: TGTGCCGCACGGACTAGCGGGAGTCCATACACCGGGGAGCTGTTTTTT. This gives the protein CAARTSGSPYTGELFF.

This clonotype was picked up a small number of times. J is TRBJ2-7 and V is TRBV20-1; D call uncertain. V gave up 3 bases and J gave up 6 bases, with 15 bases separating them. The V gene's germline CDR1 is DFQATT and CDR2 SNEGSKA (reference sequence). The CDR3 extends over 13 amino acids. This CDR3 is CSASRREDGEQYF. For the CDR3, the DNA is TGCAGTGCTAGCCGCCGAGAGGACGGCGAGCAGTACTTC.

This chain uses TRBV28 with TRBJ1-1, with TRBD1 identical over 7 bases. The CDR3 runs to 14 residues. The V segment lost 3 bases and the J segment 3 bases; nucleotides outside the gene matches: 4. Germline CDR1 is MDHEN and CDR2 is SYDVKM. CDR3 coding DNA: TGTGCCAGCAGTTTTACAGGGGTGGACACTGAAGCTTTCTTT. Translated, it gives CASSFTGVDTEAFF.

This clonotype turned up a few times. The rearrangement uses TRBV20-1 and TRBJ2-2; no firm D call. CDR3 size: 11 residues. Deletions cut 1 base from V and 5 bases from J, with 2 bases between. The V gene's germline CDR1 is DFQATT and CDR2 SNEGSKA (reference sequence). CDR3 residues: CSARGTGELFF. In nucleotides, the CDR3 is TGCAGTGCTAGAGGGACCGGGGAGCTGTTTTTT.

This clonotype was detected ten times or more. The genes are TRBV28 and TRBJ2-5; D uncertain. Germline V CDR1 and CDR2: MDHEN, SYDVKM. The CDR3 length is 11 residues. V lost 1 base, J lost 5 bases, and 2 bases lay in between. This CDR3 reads CASSLSETQYF. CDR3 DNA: TGTGCCAGCAGTTTATCGGAGACCCAGTACTTC.

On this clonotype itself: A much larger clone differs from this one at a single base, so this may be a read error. The CDR3 spells CASSLAAGVYNEQLF. For the CDR3, the DNA is TGTGCCAGCAGTTTAGCAGCGGGCGTATACAATGAGCAGCTCTTC. V and J are TRBV27 and TRBJ2-1, with TRBD2 as a possible D gene (6 bases). The CDR3 extends over 15 amino acids. CDR1 MNHEY and CDR2 SMNVEV come from the germline V gene (reference sequence).

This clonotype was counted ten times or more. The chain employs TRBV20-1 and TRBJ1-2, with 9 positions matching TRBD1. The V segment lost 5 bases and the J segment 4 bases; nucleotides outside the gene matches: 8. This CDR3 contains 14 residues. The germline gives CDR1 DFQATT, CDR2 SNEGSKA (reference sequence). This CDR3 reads CSAPGGQGVYGYTF. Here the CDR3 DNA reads TGCAGTGCTCCCGGGGGACAGGGCGTCTATGGCTACACCTTC.

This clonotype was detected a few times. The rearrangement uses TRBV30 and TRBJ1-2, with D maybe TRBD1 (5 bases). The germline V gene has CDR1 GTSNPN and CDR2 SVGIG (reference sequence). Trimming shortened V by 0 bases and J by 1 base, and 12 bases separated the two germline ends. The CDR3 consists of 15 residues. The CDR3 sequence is CAWSVAGRHNYGYTF. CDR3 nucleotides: TGTGCCTGGAGTGTAGCGGGGCGTCATAACTATGGCTACACCTTC.

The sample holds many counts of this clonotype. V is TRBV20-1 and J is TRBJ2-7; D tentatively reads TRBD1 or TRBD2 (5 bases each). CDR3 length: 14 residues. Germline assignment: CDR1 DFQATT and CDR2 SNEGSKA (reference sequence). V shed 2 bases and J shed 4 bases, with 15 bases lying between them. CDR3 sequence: CSARPGTLLYEQYF. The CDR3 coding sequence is TGCAGTGCTAGACCCGGGACGCTTTTATACGAGCAGTACTTC.

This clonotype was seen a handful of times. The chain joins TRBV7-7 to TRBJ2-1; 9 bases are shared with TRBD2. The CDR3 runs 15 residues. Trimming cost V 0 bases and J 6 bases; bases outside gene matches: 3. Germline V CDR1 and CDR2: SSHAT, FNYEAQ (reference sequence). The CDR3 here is CASSLAAGGGNEQFF. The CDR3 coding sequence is TGTGCCAGCAGCTTAGCGGCGGGAGGGGGCAATGAGCAGTTCTTC.

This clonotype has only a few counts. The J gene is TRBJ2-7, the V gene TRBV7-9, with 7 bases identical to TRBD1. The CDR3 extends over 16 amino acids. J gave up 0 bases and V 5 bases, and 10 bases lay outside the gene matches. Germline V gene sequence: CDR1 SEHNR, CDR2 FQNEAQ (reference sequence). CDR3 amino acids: CASSPDRNGDSYEQYF. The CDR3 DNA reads TGTGCCAGCAGCCCGGACAGGAACGGGGACTCCTACGAGCAGTACTTC. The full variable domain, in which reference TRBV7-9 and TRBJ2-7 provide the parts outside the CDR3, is DTGVSQNPRHKITKRGQNVTFRCDPISEHNRLYWYRQTLGQGPEFLTYFQNEAQLEKSRLLSDRFSAERPKGSFSTLEIQRTEQGDSAMYLCASSPDRNGDSYEQYFGPGTRLTVT.

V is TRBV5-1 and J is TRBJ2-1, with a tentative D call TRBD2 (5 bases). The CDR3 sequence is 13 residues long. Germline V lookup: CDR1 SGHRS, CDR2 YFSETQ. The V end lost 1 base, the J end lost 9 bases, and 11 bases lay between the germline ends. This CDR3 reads CASSLRGSSEQFF. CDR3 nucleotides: TGCGCCAGCAGCTTGAGAGGGTCTTCTGAGCAGTTCTTC.

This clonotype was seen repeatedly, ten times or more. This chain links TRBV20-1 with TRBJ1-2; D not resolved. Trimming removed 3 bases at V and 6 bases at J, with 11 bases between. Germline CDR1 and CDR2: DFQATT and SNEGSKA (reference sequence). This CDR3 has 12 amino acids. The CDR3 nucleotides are TGCAGTGCTAGCGGAGTATCTAATGGCTACACCTTC. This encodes CSASGVSNGYTF.

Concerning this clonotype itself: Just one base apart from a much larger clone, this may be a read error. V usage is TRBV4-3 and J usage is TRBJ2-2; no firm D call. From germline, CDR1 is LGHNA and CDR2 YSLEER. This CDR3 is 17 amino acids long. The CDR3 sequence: CDSSQDRPRHSTGELFF. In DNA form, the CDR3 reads TGCGACAGCAGCCAAGATCGTCCCCGACATAGCACCGGGGAGCTGTTTTTT.

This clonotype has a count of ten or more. The CDR3, as DNA: TGTGCCAGCCAGGACAGGACCTACGAGCAGTACTTC. This codes for CASQDRTYEQYF. The rearrangement links TRBV10-3 to TRBJ2-7; TRBD1 matches at 7 bases. With 10 bases clipped from V and 2 bases from J, the junction kept 5 bases outside the gene matches. This CDR3 spans 12 amino acids. The germline V gene encodes CDR1 ENHRY and CDR2 SYGVKD.

CDR3 region: CSVEALDRAGTQYF. In DNA form, the CDR3 reads TGCAGCGTTGAAGCCTTGGACAGGGCGGGAACCCAGTACTTC. The V call is TRBV29-1, the J call TRBJ2-5; 8 bases are shared with TRBD1. Germline V gene sequence: CDR1 SQVTM, CDR2 ANQGSEA. This CDR3 spans 14 amino acids. The V and J ends lost 1 base and 8 bases, in that order; junction bases with no gene match: 9.

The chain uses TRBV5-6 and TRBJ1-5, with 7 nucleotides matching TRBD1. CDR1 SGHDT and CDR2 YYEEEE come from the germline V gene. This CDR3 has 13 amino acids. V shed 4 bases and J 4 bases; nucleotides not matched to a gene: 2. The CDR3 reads CASSQTGNQPQHF. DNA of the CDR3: TGTGCCAGCAGCCAGACAGGGAATCAGCCCCAGCATTTT.

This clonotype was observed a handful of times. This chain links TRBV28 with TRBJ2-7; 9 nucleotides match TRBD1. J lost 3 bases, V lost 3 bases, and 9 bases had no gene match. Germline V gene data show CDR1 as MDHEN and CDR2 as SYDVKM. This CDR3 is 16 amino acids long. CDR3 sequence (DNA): TGTGCCAGCAGTTTCCGACCGGGACAGGGATTCTACGAGCAGTACTTC. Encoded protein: CASSFRPGQGFYEQYF.

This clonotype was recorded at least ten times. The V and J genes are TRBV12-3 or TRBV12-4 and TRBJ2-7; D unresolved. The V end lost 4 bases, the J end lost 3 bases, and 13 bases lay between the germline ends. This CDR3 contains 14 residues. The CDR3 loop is CASSWVGLGYEQYF. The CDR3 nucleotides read TGTGCCAGCAGTTGGGTCGGGTTAGGCTACGAGCAGTACTTC.

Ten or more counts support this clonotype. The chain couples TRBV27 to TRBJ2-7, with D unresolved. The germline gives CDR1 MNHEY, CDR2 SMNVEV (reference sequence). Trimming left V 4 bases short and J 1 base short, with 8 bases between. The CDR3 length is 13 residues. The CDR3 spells CASSYLESYEQYF. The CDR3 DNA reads TGTGCCAGCAGTTATCTGGAATCCTACGAGCAGTACTTC.